Below are 9 T cell receptor beta chains sequenced from a single sample in a study of T cells in Graves' hyperthyroidism and ophthalmopathy (dated by TCRdb to about 2019). Libraries came from multiplex PCR. The instrument was an Illumina HiSeq 2000. The TCR beta CDR3 regions were amplified from RNA transcripts. For the first round of RT-PCR on the TCR CDR3, the HTBI primer set was used together with the Qiagen OneStep RT-PCR kit. The public reads were run again by TCRdb, first through fastp at Q25 and then through MiXCR, and only productive beta chains were kept. Rows are unified per CDR3 protein, each entry keeping the most common DNA and genes. The table for this sample lists 300,000 to 450,000 distinct CDR3 sequences; 20% to 25% of them were counted only once. The top ten hold around 67% of the sample. Sample: blood. The receptors stem from a man aged 45-60 years with Graves' hyperthyroidism.

This chain connects TRBV12-3 or TRBV12-4 to TRBJ2-2, with 9 bases fitting TRBD1. V was clipped by 5 bases and J by 1 base; unmatched bases: 2. This CDR3 is built from 15 residues. CDR3 in amino acids: CASSPDRGNTGELFF. CDR3 DNA: TGTGCCAGCAGTCCGGACAGGGGGAACACCGGGGAGCTGTTTTTT.

The V gene is TRBV12-3 or TRBV12-4, the J gene TRBJ1-1; D call uncertain. The CDR3 extends over 12 amino acids. V was shortened by 6 bases and J by 1 base, with 6 bases between the two germline ends. CDR3 sequence: CASRPRNTEAFF. CDR3 bases: TGTGCCAGCAGGCCCAGGAACACTGAAGCTTTCTTT.

J is TRBJ2-2 and V is TRBV3-1; 11 positions match TRBD2. The germline V gene has CDR1 LGHDT and CDR2 YNNKEL (reference sequence). This CDR3 region has 15 residues. V shed 0 bases, J shed 6 bases, and the junction held 0 bases outside the gene matches. The CDR3 sequence is CASSQDSGRAGELFF. CDR3 nucleotides: TGTGCCAGCAGCCAAGATAGCGGGAGGGCCGGGGAGCTGTTTTTT.

This clonotype was observed a few times. V gene TRBV29-1 combines with J gene TRBJ2-5; 9 positions match TRBD2. The CDR3 has 15 amino acids. V lost 5 bases to trimming and J lost 4 bases; unmatched junction nucleotides: 11. Germline values: CDR1 SQVTM, CDR2 ANQGSEA. The CDR3 protein is CSVRAGLASGETQYF. In DNA, the CDR3 is TGCAGCGTTCGGGCAGGACTAGCGAGCGGAGAGACCCAGTACTTC.

The chain combines TRBV5-1 with TRBJ1-5; D gene unclear. This CDR3 has 15 amino acids. Germline V gives CDR1 SGHRS, CDR2 YFSETQ. V lost 5 bases to trimming and J lost 3 bases, with 15 bases between them. Written as DNA, the CDR3 is TGCGCCAGCAGGAGTAACCCCGGTAACAATCAGCCCCAGCATTTT. Translated: CASRSNPGNNQPQHF.

This clonotype was detected only a few times. The rearrangement joins TRBV4-1 to TRBJ2-7; 8 nucleotides align to TRBD2. Germline CDR1 is MGHRA and CDR2 is YSYEKL. This CDR3 has 14 residues. Trimming at V came to 3 bases and at J to 5 bases, leaving 6 bases not matched to a gene. Here the CDR3 reads CASSQSGGVDEQYF. The CDR3, as DNA: TGCGCCAGCAGCCAGTCGGGAGGGGTCGACGAGCAGTACTTC.

This clonotype was seen more than once but under ten times. The V gene is TRBV2, the J gene TRBJ2-5; 7 bases agree with TRBD1. CDR1 and CDR2 from the germline V gene are SNHLY and FYNNEI. Trimming took 6 bases from V and 7 from J; bases not matched to a gene: 2. CDR3 length equals 11 residues. The CDR3 loop is CASRNRGTQYF. The CDR3 DNA follows: TGTGCCAGCAGAAACAGGGGGACCCAGTACTTC.

V usage is TRBV12-3 or TRBV12-4 and J usage is TRBJ1-2; no definite D call. The CDR3 sequence is 12 residues long. V was shortened by 3 bases and J by 8 bases, with 10 bases between the two germline ends. Here the CDR3 reads CASSFTDRGYTF. The CDR3 nucleotides are TGTGCCAGCAGTTTTACGGATAGGGGCTACACCTTC.

This clonotype was counted only a few times. For the CDR3, the DNA is TGTGCCAGTTTCGACAGGGGCCCCTATGGCTACACCTTC. This sequence encodes CASFDRGPYGYTF. This chain connects TRBV19 to TRBJ1-2, with 8 bases fitting TRBD1. The CDR3 is 13 residues long. Germline V gene data show CDR1 as LNHDA and CDR2 as SQIVND (reference sequence). V dropped 8 bases and J dropped 4; count of bases not matched to a gene: 6.